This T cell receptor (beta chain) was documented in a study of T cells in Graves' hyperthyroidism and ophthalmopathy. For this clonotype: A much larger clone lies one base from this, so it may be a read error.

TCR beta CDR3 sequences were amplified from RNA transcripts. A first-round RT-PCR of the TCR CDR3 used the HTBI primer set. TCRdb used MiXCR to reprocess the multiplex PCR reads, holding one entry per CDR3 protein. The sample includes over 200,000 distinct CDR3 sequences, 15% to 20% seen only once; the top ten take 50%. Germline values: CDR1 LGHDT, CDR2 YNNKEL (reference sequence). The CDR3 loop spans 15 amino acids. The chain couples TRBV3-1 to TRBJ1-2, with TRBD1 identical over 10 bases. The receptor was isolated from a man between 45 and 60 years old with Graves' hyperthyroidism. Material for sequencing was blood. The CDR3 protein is CVSSPSGQGLDGYTF. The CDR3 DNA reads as TGTGTCAGCAGCCCCTCGGGACAGGGGCTGGATGGCTACACCTTC.